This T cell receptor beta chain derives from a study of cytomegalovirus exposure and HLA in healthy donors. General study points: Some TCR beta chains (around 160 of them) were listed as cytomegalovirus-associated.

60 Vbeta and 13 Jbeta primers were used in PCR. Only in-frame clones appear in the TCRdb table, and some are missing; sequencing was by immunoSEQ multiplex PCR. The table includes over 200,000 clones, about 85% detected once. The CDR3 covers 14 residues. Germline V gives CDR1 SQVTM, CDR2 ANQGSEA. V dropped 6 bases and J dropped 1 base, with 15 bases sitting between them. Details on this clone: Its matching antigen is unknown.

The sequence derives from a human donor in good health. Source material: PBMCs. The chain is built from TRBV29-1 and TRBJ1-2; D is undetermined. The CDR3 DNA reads TGCAGCGTACAGTCCTTTCAAATTAACTATGGCTACACCTTC. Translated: CSVQSFQINYGYTF.